This T cell receptor (beta chain) is from a study of Ad26.COV2.S vaccination and SARS-CoV-2 variants. Overall study: Doses of Ad26.COV2.S were injected into muscle once or twice, 56 days apart.

This CDR3 is built from 13 residues. V lost 5 bases to trimming and J lost 4 bases, with 9 bases between them. From germline, CDR1 is SEHNR and CDR2 FQNEAQ (reference sequence). Profiling relied on immunoSEQ multiplex PCR, and the TCRdb table lists in-frame clones only, not all of them. The table records about 350,000 clones, 86% of them present only once. This clone appeared once. Treatment described: roughly 20 received Ad26.COV2.S at low or high dose, single or two shots; five or six received placebo; per-sample allocation not given. Collection of the samples took place on day 63 after the first injection of vaccine or placebo.

Sample: peripheral blood, taken in a trial of Ad26.COV2.S vaccine versus placebo. This TCR came from a person between 18 and 65 years old who received the Ad26.COV2.S COVID-19 vaccine or a placebo. The chain recombines TRBV7-9 with TRBJ2-1; possible D gene TRBD2, 5 bases. The DNA for the CDR3 is TGTGCCAGCAGCCAAGGCGGGTACAATGAGCAGTTCTTC. This codes for CASSQGGYNEQFF.